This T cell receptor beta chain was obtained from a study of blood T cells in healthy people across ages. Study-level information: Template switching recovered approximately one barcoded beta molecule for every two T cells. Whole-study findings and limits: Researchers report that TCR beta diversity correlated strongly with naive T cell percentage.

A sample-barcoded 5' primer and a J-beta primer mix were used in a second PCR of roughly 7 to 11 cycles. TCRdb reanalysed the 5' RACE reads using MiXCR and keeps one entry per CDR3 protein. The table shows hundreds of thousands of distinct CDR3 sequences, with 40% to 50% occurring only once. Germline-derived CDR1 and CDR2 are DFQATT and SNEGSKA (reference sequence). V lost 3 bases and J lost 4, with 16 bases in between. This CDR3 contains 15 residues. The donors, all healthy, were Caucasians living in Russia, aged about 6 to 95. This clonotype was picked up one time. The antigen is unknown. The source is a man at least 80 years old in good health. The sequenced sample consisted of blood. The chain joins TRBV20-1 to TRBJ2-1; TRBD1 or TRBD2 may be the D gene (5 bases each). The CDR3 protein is CSASDDEGHYNEQFF. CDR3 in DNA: TGCAGTGCTAGTGATGACGAGGGGCATTACAATGAGCAGTTCTTC.